This T cell receptor beta chain was recovered during a study of shared clonotypes between healthy human individuals. Repertoires were generated with immunoSEQ multiplex PCR, while TCRdb's copy carries only in-frame clones and drops some. The sample gives 2 million to 2.5 million clones, 92% of which show up once; approximately 0.39% is in the top ten. This CDR3 has 13 residues. From germline, CDR1 is MDHEN and CDR2 SYDVKM. Trimming cost V 10 bases and J 3 bases, with 15 bases left between them. Sequenced input: naive CD4+ T cells from PBMCs. The subset denotes: CD45RA+ positively selected. The sequence was obtained from a young man in good health. Some clones in this sample may be carry-over from other donors' samples. The V and J genes are TRBV28 and TRBJ1-1; the D gene is possibly TRBD1 (6 bases). Here the CDR3 reads CANRARWDTEAFF. The CDR3, as DNA: TGTGCCAACAGGGCGAGGTGGGACACTGAAGCTTTCTTT.